The 26 T cell receptor beta chains given below trace back to one sample, sequenced in a study of regulatory T cells in long-lasting Graves disease. CDR3-region Arm-PCR and iRepertoire HTBI primers produced the TCR beta libraries. TCRdb re-analysed the multiplex PCR reads in MiXCR, keeping a single row per CDR3 protein. There are 580,000 or so distinct CDR3 sequences in the sample; 15% to 20% occur only once, and about 11% lies in the top ten. Time point here: newly diagnosed GD, antithyroid drugs for less than 3 months. Scientists built the TCR library using RNA that was extracted from PBMCs. These data also featured in a second study, about T cells in Graves' hyperthyroidism and ophthalmopathy.

The sample here was peripheral blood mononuclear cells (PBMCs), taken at new diagnosis, from a patient treated with antithyroid drugs. These receptors all come from a man in his late teens or twenties with Graves disease.

The J gene is TRBJ2-1, the V gene TRBV29-1; a possible D gene is TRBD2 (5 bases). Germline CDR1 reads SQVTM; CDR2 reads ANQGSEA. This CDR3 comprises 10 residues. Trimming cost V 2 bases and J 12 bases, with 8 bases left between them. CDR3 sequence reads: CSVEPEGQFF. DNA of the CDR3: TGCAGCGTTGAACCCGAGGGGCAGTTCTTC.

This clonotype was detected ten times or more. In nucleotides, the CDR3 is TGTGCCACTGCGGAGGGCTCCTACGAGCAGTACTTC. Translated: CATAEGSYEQYF. V usage is TRBV10-3 and J usage is TRBJ2-7; perhaps TRBD2 as D (6 bases). CDR1 is ENHRY and CDR2 is SYGVKD in the germline V gene. CDR3 length equals 12 residues. Trimming took 10 bases from V and 0 from J, leaving 10 bases between them.

This clonotype has at least ten counts. A much larger clone is a single base away; this may be a read error. This rearrangement joins TRBV2 to TRBJ2-7, with 12 bases fitting TRBD2. The J segment lost 1 base and the V segment lost 4 bases, leaving 2 bases of the junction unmatched. The germline CDR1 and CDR2 sequences are SNHLY and FYNNEI. The CDR3 contains 15 residues. CDR3 protein: CASSAGLAGSYEQYF. DNA of the CDR3: TGTGCCAGCAGTGCCGGACTAGCGGGATCCTACGAGCAGTACTTC.

This clonotype was recorded at least ten times. At one end, the junction sequence differs from germline, possibly due to a read error. This chain links TRBV2 with TRBJ2-5; 7 bases line up with TRBD2. There are 13 residues in the CDR3. Germline V lookup: CDR1 SNHLY, CDR2 FYNNEI. CDR3 loop: CASLSGEQEAQYF. In DNA, the CDR3 is TGTGCCAGCCTCAGCGGGGAACAAGAGGCCCAGTACTTC.

Only a few counts were recorded for this clonotype. The chain joins TRBV7-6 to TRBJ1-2; TRBD1 aligns across 8 bases. V lost 6 bases to trimming and J lost 4 bases; unmatched junction nucleotides: 10. This CDR3 spans 15 amino acids. CDR1 and CDR2 (germline): SGHVS, FNYEAQ. CDR3 in DNA: TGTGCCAGCAGAGACTTCAGGGGGCGCGGCTATGGCTACACCTTC. Translation gives CASRDFRGRGYGYTF.

As for this clonotype: Just one base apart from a much larger clone, this may be a read error. The chain employs TRBV10-3 and TRBJ2-3, with TRBD2 as a possible D gene (5 bases). V lost 8 bases to trimming and J lost 0 bases, with 15 bases between them. This CDR3 is 15 amino acids long. Germline-derived CDR1 and CDR2 are ENHRY and SYGVKD. The CDR3: CAIPESRASTDTQYF. CDR3 DNA: TGTGCCATCCCCGAGTCGAGGGCTAGCACAGATACGCAGTATTTT.

This clonotype showed up many times. V gene TRBV12-3 or TRBV12-4 combines with J gene TRBJ1-1; no reliable D call. CDR3 length: 14 amino acids. The V gene lost 6 bases and the J gene lost 1 base, with 12 bases spanning the gap. Here the CDR3 DNA reads TGTGCCAGCAGCTTGGGCGGAACGAACACTGAAGCTTTCTTT. Amino acid sequence: CASSLGGTNTEAFF.

This clonotype was observed at least ten times. V is TRBV6-2 or TRBV6-3 and J is TRBJ2-5; TRBD2 agrees at 11 bases. Germline V gene lookup returns CDR1 MNHEY and CDR2 SVGEGT. CDR3 length: 17 amino acids. V was pared by 4 bases and J by 4 bases, with 11 bases of the junction left unmatched. As DNA, the CDR3 is TGTGCCAGCAGTTCCCCTCTACTAGCGGGAGAGATAGAGACCCAGTACTTC. Its translation is CASSSPLLAGEIETQYF.

This clonotype was counted many times. The rearrangement joins TRBV20-1 to TRBJ2-1; D not resolved. CDR1 is DFQATT and CDR2 is SNEGSKA in the germline V gene (reference sequence). This CDR3 is built from 10 residues. V lost 6 bases and J lost 5, with 5 bases in between. Written as DNA, the CDR3 is TGCAGTGCCCTAAACAATGAGCAGTTCTTC. Amino acids: CSALNNEQFF.

This clonotype was detected many times. The rearrangement links TRBV5-1 to TRBJ2-7; D is possibly TRBD1 (6 bases). This CDR3 has 12 residues. Germline CDR1 is SGHRS and CDR2 is YFSETQ. The V and J ends lost 4 bases and 5 bases respectively, with 10 bases between them. The CDR3 sequence: CASSLNRDEQYF. The CDR3 DNA reads TGCGCCAGCAGCCTAAACAGGGACGAGCAGTACTTC.

At least ten counts were recorded for this clonotype. The V and J genes are TRBV6-5 and TRBJ2-5; no definite D call. In germline, CDR1 is MNHEY, CDR2 SVGAGI. This CDR3 is built from 16 residues. The V end lost 4 bases, the J end lost 2 bases, and 17 bases lay between the germline ends. CDR3 amino acids: CASSSQPGVLQETQYF. DNA of the CDR3: TGTGCCAGCAGTTCACAACCGGGCGTACTGCAAGAGACCCAGTACTTC.

This clonotype was found a few times. V usage is TRBV6-1 and J usage is TRBJ2-7; D perhaps matches TRBD1 (5 bases). The V gene lost 5 bases and the J gene lost 3 bases, with 20 bases spanning the gap. Germline V gene data show CDR1 as MNHNS and CDR2 as SASEGT. The CDR3 is 16 residues long. DNA of the CDR3: TGTGCCAGCAGTCCTCCTGTCAGGTATGGACACTACGAGCAGTACTTC. Its translation: CASSPPVRYGHYEQYF.

In this sample, this clonotype turned up many times. The V and J genes are TRBV14 and TRBJ1-2; D unclear. The V gene lost 0 bases and the J gene lost 2 bases, with 16 bases spanning the gap. This CDR3 has 17 amino acids. The germline CDR1 and CDR2 sequences are SGHDN and FVKESK. CDR3 coding DNA: TGTGCCAGCAGCCAAGAAAATCCGCCTATGTACAACTATGGCTACACCTTC. Translation: CASSQENPPMYNYGYTF.

This chain uses TRBV20-1 with TRBJ2-5; D is possibly TRBD2 (6 bases). The germline V and J ends were trimmed by 0 bases and 2 bases, with 16 bases remaining between them. The CDR3 is made up of 16 amino acids. Germline loops: CDR1 DFQATT, CDR2 SNEGSKA (reference sequence). The CDR3 spells CSARDPAGDPQETQYF. The CDR3 DNA is TGCAGTGCTAGAGATCCAGCGGGTGACCCACAAGAGACCCAGTACTTC.

As regards this clonotype: A read error may be the cause here, since a much bigger clone is one base away. V and J are TRBV7-8 and TRBJ2-5; 9 bases fit TRBD1. The J call may be mistaken, given a closer DNA end match to TRBJ2-1. CDR1 is SGHVS and CDR2 is FQNEAQ in the germline V gene. This CDR3 is 17 amino acids long. This CDR3 reads CASSPEGGDRVHYEQFF. The DNA of the CDR3 is TGTGCCAGCAGCCCAGAGGGGGGGGACAGGGTACATTACGAGCAGTTCTTC.

This clonotype was observed a few times. The CDR3 is CSARDPLGEDARMNNEQFF. The CDR3 DNA follows: TGCAGTGCTAGAGATCCACTAGGAGAGGATGCCAGAATGAACAATGAGCAGTTCTTC. The rearrangement links TRBV20-1 to TRBJ2-1; D is possibly TRBD2 (5 bases). This CDR3 is built from 19 residues. Trimming stripped 0 bases from V and 5 bases from J, with 26 bases between. Germline CDR1 is DFQATT and CDR2 is SNEGSKA (reference sequence).

This clonotype was recorded at least ten times. The V call is TRBV12-3 or TRBV12-4, the J call TRBJ1-1; TRBD1 matches at 8 bases. Trimming removed 6 bases from V and 4 bases from J; junction bases left unmatched: 7. The CDR3 runs 14 residues. The CDR3 nucleotides are TGTGCCAGCAGCCCACAGGGGGTTGGCACTGAAGCTTTCTTT. This sequence encodes CASSPQGVGTEAFF.

This clonotype was recorded many times. This rearrangement joins TRBV30 to TRBJ2-1; D uncertain. This CDR3 is 12 amino acids long. V shed 3 bases and J shed 7 bases, with 10 bases lying between them. Germline V gene sequence: CDR1 GTSNPN, CDR2 SVGIG (reference sequence). The CDR3 protein is CAWSPDENEQFF. CDR3 nucleotide sequence: TGTGCCTGGAGCCCGGACGAAAATGAGCAGTTCTTC.

The rearrangement joins TRBV5-1 to TRBJ2-1; possibly TRBD2 for D (5 bases). CDR1 SGHRS and CDR2 YFSETQ come from the germline V gene. The CDR3 consists of 16 residues. V was cut by 0 bases and J by 2 bases, with 12 bases left in between. CDR3 region: CASSLEGPRAYNEQFF. DNA for the CDR3: TGCGCCAGCAGCTTGGAAGGGCCGAGGGCCTACAATGAGCAGTTCTTC. The complete variable domain, with remaining parts taken from reference TRBV5-1 and TRBJ2-1, reads KAGVTQTPRYLIKTRGQQVTLSCSPISGHRSVSWYQQTPGQGLQFLFEYFSETQRNKGNFPGRFSGRQFSNSRSEMNVSTLELGDSALYLCASSLEGPRAYNEQFFGPGTRLTVL.

This clonotype came up many times. The chain combines TRBV12-3 or TRBV12-4 with TRBJ2-3; D might be TRBD1 (6 bases). The CDR3 runs to 15 residues. With 7 bases removed from V and 1 base from J, the gap between germline ends came to 15 bases. The CDR3: CASNQQGRGTDTQYF. The CDR3 DNA reads TGTGCCAGCAACCAACAGGGCCGGGGCACAGATACGCAGTATTTT.

The rearrangement links TRBV5-1 to TRBJ2-2; 8 positions match TRBD1. Germline V gene data show CDR1 as SGHRS and CDR2 as YFSETQ. V trimming: 4 bases; J trimming: 6 bases; junction bases outside the gene matches: 5. The CDR3 contains 14 residues. CDR3 nucleotides: TGCGCCAGCAGCCAGGACAGGGTTGCCGGGGAGCTGTTTTTT. Protein product: CASSQDRVAGELFF.

Ten or more counts support this clonotype. The J gene is TRBJ2-1, the V gene TRBV6-5; 14 bases agree with TRBD2. CDR1 MNHEY and CDR2 SVGAGI come from the germline V gene. CDR3 length: 20 amino acids. The J segment lost 3 bases and the V segment lost 4 bases, leaving 14 bases of the junction unmatched. The CDR3 DNA follows: TGTGCCAGCAGTTCAATTAAGGGACTAGCGGGAGTAGGTCGCTACAATGAGCAGTTCTTC. Translated, it gives CASSSIKGLAGVGRYNEQFF.

This clonotype was observed many times. The J gene is TRBJ2-7, the V gene TRBV12-3 or TRBV12-4; 10 positions agree with TRBD2. V shed 6 bases, J shed 0 bases, and the junction held 17 bases outside the gene matches. CDR3 length equals 19 residues. In nucleotides, the CDR3 is TGTGCCAGCAGCCTGGGCCGAACTAGCGGGGTTCCCCTCTCCTACGAGCAGTACTTC. This gives the protein CASSLGRTSGVPLSYEQYF.

The chain joins TRBV13 to TRBJ2-3; possibly TRBD2 for D (6 bases). The CDR3 contains 17 residues. V lost 5 bases and J lost 6, with 24 bases in between. Germline assignment: CDR1 PRHDT and CDR2 FYEKMQ (reference sequence). Here the CDR3 DNA reads TGTGCCAGCAGCCCCTACCGTAGCGGAAAGGGATCGGATACGCAGTATTTT. It encodes CASSPYRSGKGSDTQYF.

Many counts were recorded for this clonotype. This chain connects TRBV3-1 to TRBJ2-7; no clear D. Germline V gene data show CDR1 as LGHDT and CDR2 as YNNKEL (reference sequence). The germline V and J ends were trimmed by 1 base and 3 bases, with 7 bases remaining between them. This CDR3 spans 13 amino acids. The DNA of the CDR3 is TGTGCCAGCAGCCAAGGACTCATCTACGAGCAGTACTTC. It translates to CASSQGLIYEQYF.

This clonotype occurred a few times. This chain links TRBV7-3 with TRBJ1-5; the D is unclear. Germline assignment: CDR1 SGHTA and CDR2 FQGTGA. The ends were cut back, 5 bases at V and 10 bases at J, with 6 bases in the middle. The CDR3 is made up of 10 amino acids. The DNA for the CDR3 is TGTGCCAGCAGCACCCAACCCCAGCATTTT. Translated, it gives CASSTQPQHF.